These T cell receptor beta chains were read from a single sample in a study of blood T cell repertoires in COVID-19. The assay was immunoSEQ multiplex PCR, and TCRdb's table has in-frame clones only and misses some. This sample has some 300,000 clones, with 80% to 90% found just once. The source material was peripheral blood. The receptors come from a woman in her fifties or sixties with COVID-19, enrolled during active disease. Each CDR3 is given with its conserved first and last residue. The D gene is left open where the match is weak. Clone size is given for some rows only: seen once, a few or many times, or a class if the clone is expanded.

>TRBV7-8|.|TRBJ1-5|.
TGTGCCAGCAGCATGAGGCCTGGCAATCAGCCCCAGCATTTT
CASSMRPGNQPQHF
>TRBV5-4|TRBD2|TRBJ2-2|.
TGTGCCAGCAGCACACCGGCGGGAGGGCCAAACACCGGGGAGCTGTTTTTT
CASSTPAGGPNTGELFF
>TRBV14|TRBD2|TRBJ2-7|once
TGTGCCAGCAGCCCTACCTTTACTAGCGGGAGGGGCGAGCAGTACTTC
CASSPTFTSGRGEQYF
>TRBV2|TRBD1|TRBJ1-2|.
TGTGCCAGCAGCCGGACAGGGGTGAACTATGGCTACACCTTC
CASSRTGVNYGYTF
>TRBV9|TRBD2|TRBJ2-7|.
TGTGCCAGCAGCGTAGGCGGGAGGGGCTCCGAGCAGTACTTC
CASSVGGRGSEQYF
>TRBV11-2|TRBD2|TRBJ2-7|once
TGTGCCAGCAGCTTAGCGTCTAGCGGGGACTACGAGCAGTACTTC
CASSLASSGDYEQYF
>TRBV27|TRBD2|TRBJ2-3|once
TGTGCCAGCAGTTTATCGAACGTAGCGGGAGTTATAGATACGCAGTATTTT
CASSLSNVAGVIDTQYF
>TRBV6-5|TRBD1|TRBJ2-2|once
TGTGCCAGCAGCCAAGACAGGGGGAACACCGGGGAGCTGTTTTTT
CASSQDRGNTGELFF
>TRBV9|.|TRBJ2-7|few
TGTGCCAGCAGCGCCGCCCCGGCGGGGCCTGTTTACGAGCAGTACTTC
CASSAAPAGPVYEQYF
>TRBV18|.|TRBJ1-2|.
TGTGCCAGCTCACCTAATGGACAGAACTATGGCTACACCTTC
CASSPNGQNYGYTF
>TRBV5-1|TRBD2|TRBJ2-2|once
TGCGCCAGCAGCTTCCTAGGGACTAGCGACACCGGGGAGCTGTTTTTT
CASSFLGTSDTGELFF
>TRBV5-1|.|TRBJ2-1|.
TGCGCCAGCAGCTTGTCACGGTACAATGAGCAGTTCTTC
CASSLSRYNEQFF
>TRBV19|.|TRBJ1-4|.
TGTGCCAGTAGTATAGATCGCGACAGATTTAATGAAAAACTGTTTTTT
CASSIDRDRFNEKLFF
>TRBV11-3|.|TRBJ2-2|.
TGTGCCAGCAGTCGGATAGCTAACACCGGGGAGCTGTTTTTT
CASSRIANTGELFF
>TRBV18|.|TRBJ1-1|.
TGTGCCAGCTCAGGACTGGGGTACACTGAAGCTTTCTTT
CASSGLGYTEAFF
>TRBV28|TRBD1|TRBJ2-7|.
TGTGCCAGCAGTTTGCGTGGACAGGGTGATTACGAGCAGTACTTC
CASSLRGQGDYEQYF
>TRBV12-3/TRBV12-4|.|TRBJ1-5|.
TGTGCCAGCAGTTTAAGTCAGGGGCTGCCCCAGCATTTT
CASSLSQGLPQHF
>TRBV27|.|TRBJ2-2|.
TGTGCCAGCAGTTTATTTGGGCTAGCGTCGAACACCGGGGAGCTGTTTTTT
CASSLFGLASNTGELFF
>TRBV18|TRBD1|TRBJ1-4|.
TGTGCCAGCTCACCACGTGGGACAGCAACTAATGAAAAACTGTTTTTT
CASSPRGTATNEKLFF
>TRBV7-8|TRBD2|TRBJ2-5|once
TGTGCCAGCAGCAAGAGGGGTGCGACTAGCGGGAGGGGAGAGACCCAGTACTTC
CASSKRGATSGRGETQYF
>TRBV5-1|TRBD1|TRBJ2-7|.
TGCGCCAGCAGCCCCCCCCCGGGACAGGGGGCTTACGAGCAGTACTTC
CASSPPPGQGAYEQYF
>TRBV10-3|TRBD2|TRBJ2-3|.
TGTGCCACCCGATTAGCGGGAACAGATACGCAGTATTTT
CATRLAGTDTQYF
>TRBV11-2|TRBD1|TRBJ1-1|.
TGTGCCAGCAGCTTCACAGGGGGCGCGGGGACTGAAGCTTTCTTT
CASSFTGGAGTEAFF
>TRBV7-8|.|TRBJ1-6|once
TGTGCCAGCAGCAAGCAGACAGACCACGGCACTTATAATTCACCCCTCCACTTT
CASSKQTDHGTYNSPLHF
>TRBV6-2/TRBV6-3|.|TRBJ1-1|.
TGTGCCAGCAGCCAAAGGGGAACTGAAGCTTTCTTT
CASSQRGTEAFF
>TRBV27|TRBD2|TRBJ2-7|.
TGTGCCAGCAGAAAACTCGGGACTAGCGGTAGATACGAGCAGTACTTC
CASRKLGTSGRYEQYF
>TRBV10-3|TRBD1|TRBJ2-7|.
TGTGCCATCAATGCCGGGACAGGGTTTTACGAGCAGTACTTC
CAINAGTGFYEQYF
>TRBV5-4|TRBD1|TRBJ2-1|.
TGTGCCAGCAGCTTATGGACAGGGATGTTGCGTGGATCCTACAATGAGCAGTTCTTC
CASSLWTGMLRGSYNEQFF
>TRBV30|.|TRBJ1-2|few
TGTGCCTGGGCAGGGTGGAGTGGCTACACCTTC
CAWAGWSGYTF
>TRBV5-8|.|TRBJ1-5|.
TGTGCCAGCAGCTTGTATTTAGGGACAATTGATAGCAATCAGCCCCAGCATTTT
CASSLYLGTIDSNQPQHF
>TRBV10-1|TRBD1|TRBJ2-7|.
TGCGCCAGCAGTTCGGGACAGTTCTACGAGCAGTACTTC
CASSSGQFYEQYF
>TRBV7-9|TRBD2|TRBJ2-5|.
TGTGCCAGCAGCTTTGGACTAGCGGGAGGACAAGAGACCCAGTACTTC
CASSFGLAGGQETQYF
>TRBV24-1|TRBD2|TRBJ2-1|.
TGTGCCACCAGTGTAGCTGCGGGAGTGGGTGAGCAGTTCTTC
CATSVAAGVGEQFF
>TRBV5-4|.|TRBJ1-6|once
TGTGCCAGCAGCTTGGGGCAGGGGCGTATTTCACCCCTCCACTTT
CASSLGQGRISPLHF
>TRBV5-1|TRBD2|TRBJ2-2|.
TGCGCCAGCAGCGTTCGGACTAGCGGGCTGAACACCGGGGAGCTGTTTTTT
CASSVRTSGLNTGELFF
>TRBV5-4|TRBD2|TRBJ2-7|.
TGTGCCAGCAGCCCATACGGGACTAGAGATCGCTACGAGCAGTACTTC
CASSPYGTRDRYEQYF
>TRBV7-9|.|TRBJ2-1|.
TGTGCCAGCAGCCCTCCAACGGGTGAGCAGTTCTTC
CASSPPTGEQFF
>TRBV11-3|TRBD1|TRBJ2-1|once
TGTGCCAGCAGCTTAGCCCGGACAGGGAATGAGCAGTTCTTC
CASSLARTGNEQFF
>TRBV9|TRBD2|TRBJ2-3|.
TGTGCCAGCAGCGCCCTAGCGGGAGGGGCAGATACGCAGTATTTT
CASSALAGGADTQYF
>TRBV29-1|TRBD1|TRBJ1-1|.
TGCAGCGTCCAGGGGGTATCCACTGAAGCTTTCTTT
CSVQGVSTEAFF
>TRBV12-3/TRBV12-4|TRBD1|TRBJ1-2|once
TGTGCCAGCAGTCGGACAGGGGACTATGGCTACACCTTC
CASSRTGDYGYTF
>TRBV6-4|TRBD1|TRBJ2-7|.
TGTGCCAGCAGTGACGGACAGGGAAGCTCCCAAACCTTCTACGAGCAGTACTTC
CASSDGQGSSQTFYEQYF
>TRBV24-1|.|TRBJ1-5|.
TGTGCCACCAGTGATGCCACGCGGATCAATCAGCCCCAGCATTTT
CATSDATRINQPQHF
>TRBV7-2|TRBD2|TRBJ2-4|few
TGTGCCAGCAGCCCTGGTGAGCGGGAGACCTCTATAAACATTCAGTACTTC
CASSPGERETSINIQYF
>TRBV29-1|.|TRBJ1-2|.
TGCAGCGTTGCCCGGGAACCTAACTATGGCTACACCTTC
CSVAREPNYGYTF
>TRBV12-3/TRBV12-4|.|TRBJ1-1|.
TGTGCCAGCAGTTTCTATCTGAACACTGAAGCTTTCTTT
CASSFYLNTEAFF
>TRBV13|.|TRBJ2-7|.
TGTGCCAGCAGCTTAGCGGGGTCCTACGAGCAGTACTTC
CASSLAGSYEQYF
>TRBV7-8|TRBD2|TRBJ2-1|.
TGTGCCAGCAGCTCCCAGGGACTAGCGGGAGGGAGGTACAATGAGCAGTTCTTC
CASSSQGLAGGRYNEQFF
>TRBV7-2|.|TRBJ2-7|once
TGTGCCAGCACCCCGGTAGCTCCGTCGGGCGAGCAGTACTTC
CASTPVAPSGEQYF
>TRBV4-1|.|TRBJ1-1|.
TGCGCCAGCAGCCAAGTGCATGGCGGGAACACTGAAGCTTTCTTT
CASSQVHGGNTEAFF
>TRBV27|TRBD2|TRBJ2-7|.
TGTGCCAGCAGTTTGGCGGGAGAACACGAGCAGTACTTC
CASSLAGEHEQYF
>TRBV19|TRBD1|TRBJ1-5|.
TGTGCCACGGAAGTGATGGACAGGAGCAATCAGCCCCAGCATTTT
CATEVMDRSNQPQHF
>TRBV9|TRBD1|TRBJ1-2|.
TGTGCCAGCAGCGTAGTGTCTGGGGACAGGTATAACTATGGCTACACCTTC
CASSVVSGDRYNYGYTF
>TRBV6-5|.|TRBJ2-1|.
TGTGCCAGCAGTAGACAGAATGAGCAGTTCTTC
CASSRQNEQFF
>TRBV5-1|.|TRBJ2-1|.
TGCGCCAGCAGCTCGGCGGGGACTGGCGGTTATGAGCAGTTCTTC
CASSSAGTGGYEQFF
>TRBV7-6|TRBD1|TRBJ1-2|.
TGTGCCAGCAGCACAAATCCGGGACAGACAATATATGGCTACACCTTC
CASSTNPGQTIYGYTF
>TRBV7-2|.|TRBJ2-1|few
TGTGCCAGCAGCGTTTACCAGAACTACAATGAGCAGTTCTTC
CASSVYQNYNEQFF
>TRBV19|.|TRBJ2-7|.
TGTGCCAGTAGTCCGGGACAATACTCCTACGAGCAGTACTTC
CASSPGQYSYEQYF
>TRBV5-1|TRBD2|TRBJ2-5|.
TGCGCCAGCAGCTCGCGCGGCGGGAGTAAAGAGACCCAGTACTTC
CASSSRGGSKETQYF